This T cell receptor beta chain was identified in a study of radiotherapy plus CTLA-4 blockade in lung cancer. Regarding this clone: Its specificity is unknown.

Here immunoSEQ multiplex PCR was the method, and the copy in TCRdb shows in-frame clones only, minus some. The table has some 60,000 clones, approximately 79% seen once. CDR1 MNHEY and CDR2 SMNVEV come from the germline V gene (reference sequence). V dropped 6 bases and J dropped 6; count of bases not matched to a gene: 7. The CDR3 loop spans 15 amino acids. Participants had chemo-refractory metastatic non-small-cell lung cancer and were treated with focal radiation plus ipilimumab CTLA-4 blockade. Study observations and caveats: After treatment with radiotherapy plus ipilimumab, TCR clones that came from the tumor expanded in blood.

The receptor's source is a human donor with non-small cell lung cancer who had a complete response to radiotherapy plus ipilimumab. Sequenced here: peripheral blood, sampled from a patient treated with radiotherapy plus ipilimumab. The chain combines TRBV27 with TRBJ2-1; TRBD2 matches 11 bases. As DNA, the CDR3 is TGTGCCAGCAGCGAGCTAGCGGGAGGTATCAATGAGCAGTTCTTC. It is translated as CASSELAGGINEQFF.